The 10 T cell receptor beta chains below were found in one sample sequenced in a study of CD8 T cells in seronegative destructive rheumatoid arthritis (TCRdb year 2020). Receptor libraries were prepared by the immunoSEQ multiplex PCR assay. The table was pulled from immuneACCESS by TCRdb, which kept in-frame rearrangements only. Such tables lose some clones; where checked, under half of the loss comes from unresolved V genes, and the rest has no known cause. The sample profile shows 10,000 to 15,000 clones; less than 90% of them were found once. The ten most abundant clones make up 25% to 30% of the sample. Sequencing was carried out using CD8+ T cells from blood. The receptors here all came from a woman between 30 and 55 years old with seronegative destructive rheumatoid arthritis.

For the CDR3, the DNA is TGTGCCAGCAGCCCACAGGGGGTCGGTCTTTCACCCCTCCACTTT. Amino acids: CASSPQGVGLSPLHF. The chain recombines TRBV11-2 with TRBJ1-6; 8 bases are a match to TRBD1. Germline values: CDR1 SGHAT, CDR2 FQNNGV. This CDR3 contains 15 residues. The V and J ends lost 5 bases and 9 bases, in that order; junction bases with no gene match: 9. The variable domain in full, with the rest retrieved from reference TRBV11-2 and TRBJ1-6, is EAGVAQSPRYKIIEKRQSVAFWCNPISGHATLYWYQQILGQGPKLLIQFQNNGVVDDSQLPKDRFSAERLKGVDSTLKIQPAKLEDSAVYLCASSPQGVGLSPLHFGNGTRLTVT.

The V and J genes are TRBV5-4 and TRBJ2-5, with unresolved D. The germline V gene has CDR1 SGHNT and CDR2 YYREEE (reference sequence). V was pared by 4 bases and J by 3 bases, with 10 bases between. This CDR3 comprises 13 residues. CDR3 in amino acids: CASSRLAEETQYF. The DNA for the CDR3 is TGTGCCAGCAGCCGACTGGCCGAAGAGACCCAGTACTTC.

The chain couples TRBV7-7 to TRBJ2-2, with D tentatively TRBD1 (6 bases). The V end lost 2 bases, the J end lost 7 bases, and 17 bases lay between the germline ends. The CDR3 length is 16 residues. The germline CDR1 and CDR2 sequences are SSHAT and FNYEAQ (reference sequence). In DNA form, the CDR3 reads TGTGCCAGCAGCTTACTACAGGGCGCTGAGGGCGGGGAGCTGTTTTTT. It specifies CASSLLQGAEGGELFF.

CDR3 sequence: CSVDSGTGENIQYF. The CDR3 nucleotides read TGCAGCGTTGACAGCGGGACAGGGGAAAACATTCAGTACTTC. This sequence joins TRBV29-1 and TRBJ2-4, with 10 bases matching TRBD1. The CDR3 sequence is 14 residues long. Looked up from germline, CDR1 is SQVTM and CDR2 is ANQGSEA. V lost 3 bases to trimming and J lost 5 bases; unmatched junction nucleotides: 4.

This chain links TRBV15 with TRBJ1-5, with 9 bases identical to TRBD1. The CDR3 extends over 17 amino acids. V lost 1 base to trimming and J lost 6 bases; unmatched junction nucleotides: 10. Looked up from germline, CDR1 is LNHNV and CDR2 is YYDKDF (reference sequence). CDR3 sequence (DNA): TGTGCCACCAGCAGAGGGGACAGGGAAATTCTGGGTCAGCCCCAGCATTTT. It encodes CATSRGDREILGQPQHF.

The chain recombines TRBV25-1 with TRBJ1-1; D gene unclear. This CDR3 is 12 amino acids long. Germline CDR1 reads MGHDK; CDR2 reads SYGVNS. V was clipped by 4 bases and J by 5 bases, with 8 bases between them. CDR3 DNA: TGTGCCAGCAGTGCGGGAGGGACTGAAGCTTTCTTT. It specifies CASSAGGTEAFF.

The CDR3 reads CASSQGGTLDGYTF. CDR3 bases: TGCGCCAGCAGCCAGGGCGGGACGCTTGATGGCTACACCTTC. The chain recombines TRBV4-1 with TRBJ1-2; possible D gene TRBD1, 5 bases. The CDR3 length is 14 residues. V was pared by 3 bases and J by 6 bases, with 14 bases between. CDR1 is MGHRA, CDR2 YSYEKL, per germline.

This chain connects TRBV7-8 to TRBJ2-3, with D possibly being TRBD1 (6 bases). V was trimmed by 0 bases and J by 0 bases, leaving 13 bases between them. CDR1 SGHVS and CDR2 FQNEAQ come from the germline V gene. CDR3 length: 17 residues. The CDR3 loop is CASSLAPGETSTDTQYF. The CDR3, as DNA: TGTGCCAGCAGCTTAGCCCCAGGGGAAACTAGCACAGATACGCAGTATTTT. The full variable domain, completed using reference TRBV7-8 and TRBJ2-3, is GAGVSQSPRYKVAKRGQDVALRCDPISGHVSLFWYQQALGQGPEFLTYFQNEAQLDKSGLPSDRFFAERPEGSVSTLKIQRTQQEDSAVYLCASSLAPGETSTDTQYFGPGTRLTVL.

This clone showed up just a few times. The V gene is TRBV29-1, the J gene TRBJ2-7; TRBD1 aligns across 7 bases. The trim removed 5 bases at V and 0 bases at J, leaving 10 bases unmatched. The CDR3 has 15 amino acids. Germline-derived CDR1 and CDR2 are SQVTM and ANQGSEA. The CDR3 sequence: CSVLPWTGNSYEQYF. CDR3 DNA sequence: TGCAGCGTTCTACCTTGGACAGGCAACTCCTACGAGCAGTACTTC.

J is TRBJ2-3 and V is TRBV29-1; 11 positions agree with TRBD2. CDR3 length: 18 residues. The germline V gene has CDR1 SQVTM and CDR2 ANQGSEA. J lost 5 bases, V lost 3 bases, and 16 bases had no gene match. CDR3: CSVESVSTSGEAGDTQYF. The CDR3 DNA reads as TGCAGCGTTGAGTCGGTCTCGACTAGCGGGGAAGCTGGAGATACGCAGTATTTT.